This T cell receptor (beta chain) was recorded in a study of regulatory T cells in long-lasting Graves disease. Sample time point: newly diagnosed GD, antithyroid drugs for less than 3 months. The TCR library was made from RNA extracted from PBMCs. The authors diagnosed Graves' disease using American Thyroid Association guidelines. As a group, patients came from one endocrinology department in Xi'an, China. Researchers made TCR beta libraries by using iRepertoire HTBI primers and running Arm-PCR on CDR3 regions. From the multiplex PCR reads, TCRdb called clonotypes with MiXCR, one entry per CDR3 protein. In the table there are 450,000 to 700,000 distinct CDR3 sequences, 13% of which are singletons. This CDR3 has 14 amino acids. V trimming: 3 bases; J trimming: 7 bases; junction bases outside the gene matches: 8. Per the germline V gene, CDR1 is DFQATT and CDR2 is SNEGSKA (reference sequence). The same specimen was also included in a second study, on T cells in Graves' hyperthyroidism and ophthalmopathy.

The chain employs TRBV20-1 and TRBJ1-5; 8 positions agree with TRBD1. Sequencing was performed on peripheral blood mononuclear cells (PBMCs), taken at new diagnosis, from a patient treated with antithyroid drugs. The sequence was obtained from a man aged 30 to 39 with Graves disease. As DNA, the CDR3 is TGCAGTGCTAGCCCCGACAGGGGCAGACAGCCCCAGCATTTT. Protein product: CSASPDRGRQPQHF.